This T cell receptor (beta chain) was identified during a study of CD8+ T cells in alopecia areata. cDNA prepared by RNA extraction and subsequent reverse transcription served as the template for sequencing. The data were produced by immunoSEQ multiplex PCR, yet TCRdb's version contains in-frame clones alone and is incomplete. The profile shows 110,000 to 150,000 clones, roughly 62% of them singletons. In the case of this clone: Its antigen is unknown.

There are 11 residues in the CDR3. The germline V and J ends were trimmed by 3 bases and 7 bases, with 7 bases remaining between them. PBMCs provided sorted CD4+ and CD8+ T cells. General observations from the study: Lesional scalp exceeded normal scalp in clonality, especially in alopecia totalis/universalis.

The rearrangement links TRBV23-1 to TRBJ2-7, with D uncertain. Being an ORF, TRBV23-1 has a function that is uncertain. The receptor's source is a human donor with alopecia areata. The specimen was CD4+ T cells sorted from blood, collected at week 0. CDR3 amino acids: CASSHRGEQYF. The CDR3 coding sequence is TGCGCCAGCAGTCACCGCGGAGAGCAGTACTTC.